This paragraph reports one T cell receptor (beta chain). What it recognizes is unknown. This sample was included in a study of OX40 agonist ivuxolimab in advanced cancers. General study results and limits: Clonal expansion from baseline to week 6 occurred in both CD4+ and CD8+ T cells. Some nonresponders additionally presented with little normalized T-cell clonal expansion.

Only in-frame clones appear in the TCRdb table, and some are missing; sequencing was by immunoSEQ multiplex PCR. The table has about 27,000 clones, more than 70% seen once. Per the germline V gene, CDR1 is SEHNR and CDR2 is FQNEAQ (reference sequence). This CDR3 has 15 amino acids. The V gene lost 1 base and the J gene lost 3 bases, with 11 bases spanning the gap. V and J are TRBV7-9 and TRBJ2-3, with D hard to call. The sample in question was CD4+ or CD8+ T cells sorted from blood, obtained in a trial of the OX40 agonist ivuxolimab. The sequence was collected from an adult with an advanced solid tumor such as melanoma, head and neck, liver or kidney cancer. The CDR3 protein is CASSLGRFPTDTQYF. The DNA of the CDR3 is TGTGCCAGCAGCTTAGGAAGGTTTCCTACAGATACGCAGTATTTT. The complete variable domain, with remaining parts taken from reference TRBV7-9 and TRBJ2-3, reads DTGVSQNPRHKITKRGQNVTFRCDPISEHNRLYWYRQTLGQGPEFLTYFQNEAQLEKSRLLSDRFSAERPKGSFSTLEIQRTEQGDSAMYLCASSLGRFPTDTQYFGPGTRLTVL.